Each of the 27 T cell receptor beta chains below was sequenced from the same sample in a study of T cell repertoires in cytomegalovirus infection. TCRdb recomputed calls from the reads with MiXCR, one row per CDR3 protein. Among roughly 760,000 distinct CDR3 sequences listed, approximately 40% were seen once. The source material was PBMCs. Receptor source: a human donor in good health (CMV status not recorded). Some clones in this sample may be carry-over from other donors' samples.

A note on this clonotype: A much larger clone sits a single nucleotide away, making a read error possible. The chain joins TRBV7-9 to TRBJ1-1; D call uncertain. Germline V gives CDR1 SEHNR, CDR2 FQNEAQ (reference sequence). The CDR3 is made up of 13 amino acids. The CDR3 protein is CASSRDGNTESFF. In nucleotides, the CDR3 is TGTGCCAGCAGCCGAGACGGGAACACTGAATCTTTCTTT.

J is TRBJ1-3 and V is TRBV6-5, with TRBD1 as a possible D gene (6 bases). The V gene lost 4 bases and the J gene lost 8 bases, with 18 bases spanning the gap. Germline V CDR1 and CDR2: MNHEY, SVGAGI. The CDR3 has 15 amino acids. The CDR3 DNA reads TGTGCCAGCAGTTCAGGGGACCTAACCGGACACACCATATATTTT. Protein sequence: CASSSGDLTGHTIYF.

This chain connects TRBV5-1 to TRBJ1-1; 7 positions match TRBD1. The germline CDR1 and CDR2 sequences are SGHRS and YFSETQ. This CDR3 is 15 amino acids long. V dropped 2 bases and J dropped 10; count of bases not matched to a gene: 14. The CDR3 DNA reads TGCGCCAGCAGCTTCCGGGGGAGACAGGGAGAGGGAGCTTTCTTT. As protein: CASSFRGRQGEGAFF.

For this clonotype: The junction differs from germline at one of its ends, possibly a read error. This chain joins TRBV5-3 and TRBJ2-5, with a tentative D call TRBD2 (7 bases). TRBV5-3 is reported as an ORF; its role is uncertain. The CDR3 has 17 residues. CDR3 sequence reads: CASSLGGGGGQQETQYF. CDR3 nucleotide sequence: TGTGCCAGCAGCTTGGGGGGGGGCGGGGGCCAACAAGAGACCCAGTACTTC.

In this sample, this clonotype turned up a few times. V is TRBV2 and J is TRBJ2-1; 10 nucleotides line up with TRBD2. The trim removed 5 bases at V and 4 bases at J, leaving 8 bases unmatched. Germline assignment: CDR1 SNHLY and CDR2 FYNNEI. CDR3 length: 16 amino acids. The CDR3 sequence is CASSFVLAGAYNEQFF. The CDR3 nucleotides are TGTGCCAGCAGTTTCGTTCTAGCGGGGGCTTACAATGAGCAGTTCTTC.

The chain joins TRBV28 to TRBJ1-4; 7 positions agree with TRBD1. The trim removed 5 bases at V and 0 bases at J, leaving 3 bases unmatched. Germline-derived CDR1 and CDR2 are MDHEN and SYDVKM. The CDR3 consists of 15 residues. The chain's CDR3 is CASSLQGPTNEKLFF. CDR3 bases: TGTGCCAGCAGTCTACAGGGGCCAACTAATGAAAAACTGTTTTTT.

The chain uses TRBV6-2 or TRBV6-3 and TRBJ2-7, with 8 bases matching TRBD1. CDR1 is MNHEY, CDR2 SVGEGT, per germline. This CDR3 has 14 amino acids. J gave up 5 bases and V 0 bases, and 3 bases lay outside the gene matches. The CDR3 coding sequence is TGTGCCAGCAGTTACTCCAGGACAGGGAACGAGCAGTACTTC. Its protein is CASSYSRTGNEQYF.

This clonotype showed up just a few times. The rearrangement joins TRBV28 to TRBJ2-4, with 7 bases identical to TRBD2. V shed 6 bases, J shed 6 bases, and the junction held 14 bases outside the gene matches. The CDR3 has 16 amino acids. Germline V gene data show CDR1 as MDHEN and CDR2 as SYDVKM. The CDR3 nucleotides are TGTGCCAGCAGACTCCTCAGCGGGACCGGAGGAAACATTCAGTACTTC. It codes for CASRLLSGTGGNIQYF.

This clonotype was counted a few times. The genes are TRBV7-6 and TRBJ2-1; D is perhaps TRBD2 (7 bases). The CDR3 has 13 residues. The germline V gene encodes CDR1 SGHVS and CDR2 FNYEAQ. Trimming removed 7 bases at V and 7 bases at J, with 14 bases between. In DNA form, the CDR3 reads TGTGCCAGCAAAACTAGGGGGGGAAATGAGCAGTTCTTC. This gives the protein CASKTRGGNEQFF.

This clonotype was seen just once. The rearrangement joins TRBV5-1 to TRBJ2-7; D may correspond to TRBD1 or TRBD2 (6 bases each). This CDR3 contains 16 residues. V was cut by 0 bases and J by 3 bases, with 16 bases left in between. The V gene's germline CDR1 is SGHRS and CDR2 YFSETQ. In DNA form, the CDR3 reads TGCGCCAGCAGCTTGGATGGGGGGCGATTTCTCTACGAGCAGTACTTC. It translates to CASSLDGGRFLYEQYF.

The chain has TRBV27 and TRBJ1-5; D remains unclear. V was pared by 5 bases and J by 2 bases, with 16 bases between. Germline assignment: CDR1 MNHEY and CDR2 SMNVEV (reference sequence). CDR3 size: 16 residues. CDR3 sequence: CASSPHIGLGNQPQHF. CDR3 DNA: TGTGCCAGCAGTCCGCATATCGGATTAGGCAATCAGCCCCAGCATTTT.

This clonotype appeared a few times. The V call is TRBV27, the J call TRBJ2-7, with D hard to call. V shed 5 bases and J shed 2 bases, with 13 bases lying between them. Germline lookup yields CDR1 MNHEY and CDR2 SMNVEV (reference sequence). This CDR3 is 14 amino acids long. Written as DNA, the CDR3 is TGTGCCAGCAGTCCCCTCGGGTCACCCTACGAGCAGTACTTC. Protein sequence: CASSPLGSPYEQYF.

The gene calls are TRBV2 and TRBJ2-7, with D unclear. Germline CDR1 reads SNHLY; CDR2 reads FYNNEI. CDR3 length: 13 residues. Trimming left V 4 bases short and J 3 bases short, with 10 bases between. This CDR3 reads CASSVWRFYEQYF. In nucleotides, the CDR3 is TGTGCCAGCAGTGTGTGGCGGTTCTACGAGCAGTACTTC.

V and J are TRBV10-3 and TRBJ1-5; 7 bases fit TRBD1. This CDR3 comprises 14 residues. V shed 10 bases and J 5 bases; nucleotides not matched to a gene: 11. CDR1 ENHRY and CDR2 SYGVKD come from the germline V gene. CDR3: CATERGGSDQPQHF. In DNA form, the CDR3 reads TGTGCCACGGAGAGAGGGGGCTCGGATCAGCCCCAGCATTTT.

This clonotype came up a few times. V is TRBV28 and J is TRBJ2-3; TRBD2 matches 8 bases. Germline V gives CDR1 MDHEN, CDR2 SYDVKM. The CDR3 length is 16 residues. The junction had 6 bases not matched to a gene; V was cut back by 3 bases and J by 1 base. CDR3 sequence: CASSFGLAVGTDTQYF. The CDR3, as DNA: TGTGCCAGCAGTTTCGGACTAGCCGTAGGCACAGATACGCAGTATTTT.

The J gene is TRBJ1-5, the V gene TRBV4-3; D gene uncertain. This CDR3 contains 18 residues. The V end was cut by 0 bases, the J end by 9 bases, with 24 bases between. Germline V gene data show CDR1 as LGHNA and CDR2 as YSLEER. Written as DNA, the CDR3 is TGCGCCAGCAGCCAAGATCGGGGTGCGGGCGGGCAAAAATGGCCCCAGCATTTT. Protein sequence: CASSQDRGAGGQKWPQHF.

This chain links TRBV20-1 with TRBJ2-3; D perhaps matches TRBD2 (6 bases). This CDR3 spans 17 amino acids. Deletions cut 6 bases from V and 0 bases from J, with 22 bases between. Germline V gives CDR1 DFQATT, CDR2 SNEGSKA (reference sequence). As DNA, the CDR3 is TGCAGTGCCCCATGGTACAAGGGCGGAGGGAGCACAGATACGCAGTATTTT. Translating gives CSAPWYKGGGSTDTQYF.

V usage is TRBV24-1 and J usage is TRBJ2-7, with D possibly TRBD2 on 7 matching bases. Germline lookup yields CDR1 KGHDR and CDR2 SFDVKD. This CDR3 is 14 amino acids long. Trimming pared 6 bases from V and 2 bases from J, leaving 13 bases between. The CDR3 region has the DNA TGTGCCACCAGTATGGCGGGGGCCACCTACGAGCAGTACTTC. It codes for CATSMAGATYEQYF.

The table lists this clonotype with a count of one. V gene TRBV12-3 or TRBV12-4 combines with J gene TRBJ1-1; D remains unclear. The CDR3 totals 14 residues. V lost 6 bases and J lost 4, with 15 bases in between. CDR3 DNA sequence: TGTGCCAGCAGCCCCCGGAGGGTTGTCACTGAAGCTTTCTTT. It translates to CASSPRRVVTEAFF.

The sample holds one count of this clonotype. This chain connects TRBV2 to TRBJ1-1; no clear D. Trimming stripped 2 bases from V and 1 base from J, with 8 bases between. This CDR3 has 14 residues. Germline V CDR1 and CDR2: SNHLY, FYNNEI. In DNA, the CDR3 is TGTGCCAGCAGTGAATCATTCCCGAACACTGAAGCTTTCTTT. Protein product: CASSESFPNTEAFF.

The gene calls are TRBV19 and TRBJ1-2; 8 bases are a match to TRBD1. Losses at the gene ends were 3 bases for V and 3 bases for J; bases not matched to a gene: 9. Germline loops: CDR1 LNHDA, CDR2 SQIVND (reference sequence). The CDR3 has 16 residues. CDR3 nucleotides: TGTGCCAGTAGTATGCGGACAGGGCCCAAAGACTATGGCTACACCTTC. It encodes CASSMRTGPKDYGYTF.

The chain is built from TRBV14 and TRBJ2-5; TRBD1 agrees at 7 bases. The trim removed 4 bases at V and 3 bases at J, leaving 8 bases unmatched. The CDR3 totals 15 residues. Germline loops: CDR1 SGHDN, CDR2 FVKESK. Written as DNA, the CDR3 is TGTGCCAGCAGCCCCCAGGGGGTGGACGAAGAGACCCAGTACTTC. As protein: CASSPQGVDEETQYF.

The chain employs TRBV29-1 and TRBJ2-1; 11 nucleotides match TRBD1. The V and J ends lost 7 bases and 3 bases, in that order; junction bases with no gene match: 8. This CDR3 spans 15 amino acids. Looked up from germline, CDR1 is SQVTM and CDR2 is ANQGSEA. Here the CDR3 reads CSAAPGQGDYNEQFF. The CDR3 DNA sequence: TGCAGCGCTGCGCCGGGACAGGGGGACTACAATGAGCAGTTCTTC.

This clonotype appeared a few times. J is TRBJ2-7 and V is TRBV6-5; D is unclear. Germline V gene sequence: CDR1 MNHEY, CDR2 SVGAGI. The CDR3 totals 14 residues. Between the trimmed V and J ends, which lost 5 bases and 0 bases, there was a span of 11 bases. This chain's CDR3 is CASSPGRSSYEQYF. CDR3 in DNA: TGTGCCAGCAGTCCCGGACGTAGCTCCTACGAGCAGTACTTC.

The J gene is TRBJ1-2, the V gene TRBV6-1; no reliable D call. The CDR3 has 16 amino acids. V was cut by 1 base and J by 3 bases, with 15 bases left in between. The V gene's germline CDR1 is MNHNS and CDR2 SASEGT. The DNA of the CDR3 is TGTGCCAGCAGTGAAGACGGCTGGGGAAATCACTATGGCTACACCTTC. Its translation: CASSEDGWGNHYGYTF.

This clonotype was seen repeatedly, ten times or more. The rearrangement links TRBV7-9 to TRBJ2-2, with TRBD2 matching over 9 bases. The germline gives CDR1 SEHNR, CDR2 FQNEAQ (reference sequence). The V and J ends lost 1 base and 4 bases, in that order; junction bases with no gene match: 7. The CDR3 has 17 amino acids. CDR3 coding DNA: TGTGCCAGCAGCTTAGGTAGCGGGAGAGCTGGCACCGGGGAGCTGTTTTTT. It is translated as CASSLGSGRAGTGELFF.

This clonotype appeared a few times. This rearrangement joins TRBV5-6 to TRBJ2-2, with 9 bases that match TRBD2. Trimming took 0 bases from V and 6 from J; bases not matched to a gene: 6. The CDR3 spans 16 residues. Germline CDR1 is SGHDT and CDR2 is YYEEEE. The CDR3 DNA reads TGTGCCAGCAGCTTGGTCGTAGCGGGAGCGGCCGGGGAGCTGTTTTTT. Residues: CASSLVVAGAAGELFF.